This T cell receptor beta chain comes out of a study of blood T cell repertoires in COVID-19. This CDR3 is built from 16 residues. Trimming removed 7 bases from V and 7 bases from J; junction bases left unmatched: 12. Germline V gives CDR1 LNHDA, CDR2 SQIVND (reference sequence). Some clones are missing from TCRdb's copy, which holds only in-frame ones; the method was immunoSEQ multiplex PCR. The data hold 150,000 to 200,000 clones, with around 80% observed a single time. The TCR sequence derives from a woman in her fifties or sixties who had recovered from COVID-19. The sample was PBMCs or T cells enriched from blood (not recorded which). The chain joins TRBV19 to TRBJ2-1; 11 nucleotides match TRBD2. CDR3 nucleotide sequence: TGTGCCAGTAAGGGGGCTAGCGGGAGGAGTTCAAATGAGCAGTTCTTC. Protein product: CASKGASGRSSNEQFF.